Listed below are T cell receptor beta chains from one sample, sequenced in a study of T cells in Graves' hyperthyroidism and ophthalmopathy. Each CDR3 protein gets one entry after TCRdb re-called the multiplex PCR reads with MiXCR. Among about half a million distinct CDR3 sequences listed, approximately 24% were seen once. The sequenced material came from blood. These receptors were collected from a woman aged 25 to 39 with Graves' ophthalmopathy. The CDR3 runs from the conserved cysteine through the conserved F or W. Each record gives: CDR3 protein, CDR3 DNA, V gene, D gene, clone size, J gene. A D gene is named only where the DNA matches it firmly. Not every row has a clone size; where given, it reads once, few, many or a size class.

CSVEDPWDRNTEAFF TGCAGCGTTGAAGATCCTTGGGATAGGAACACTGAAGCTTTCTTT TRBV29-1 NA many TRBJ1-1
CASSPSGEYGYTF TGTGCCAGCTCACCATCAGGGGAGTATGGCTACACCTTC TRBV18 NA many TRBJ1-2
CASTSRLVPYEQYF TGTGCCAGCACCTCAAGACTAGTACCCTACGAGCAGTACTTC TRBV6-2/TRBV6-3 NA many TRBJ2-7
CSARESGNTIYF TGCAGTGCAAGGGAGTCTGGAAACACCATATATTTT TRBV20-1 NA many TRBJ1-3
CASSEAPGSTYEQYF TGTGCCAGCAGTGAAGCGCCAGGGAGTACCTACGAGCAGTACTTC TRBV2 NA many TRBJ2-7
CASSPHPGPQPQHF TGTGCCAGCAGTCCCCACCCTGGGCCTCAGCCCCAGCATTTT TRBV28 NA many TRBJ1-5
CASSVAGGLEAFF TGTGCCAGCAGCGTAGCAGGGGGCTTAGAAGCTTTCTTT TRBV9 TRBD1 many TRBJ1-1
CSYPGARGYTF TGCAGTTACCCCGGGGCGCGTGGCTACACCTTC TRBV20-1 NA many TRBJ1-2
CASSLPDSEPYGYTF TGCGCCAGCAGCTTACCCGACAGTGAACCTTATGGCTACACCTTC TRBV5-1 NA NA TRBJ1-2
CASSLAVPGHPQETQYF TGTGCCAGCAGCTTAGCCGTGCCGGGACACCCTCAAGAGACCCAGTACTTC TRBV7-2 NA NA TRBJ2-5
CASSSWDNSWTYGYTF TGTGCCAGCAGCTCCTGGGACAATTCCTGGACCTATGGCTACACCTTC TRBV11-1 NA few TRBJ1-2
CASSYPYRGNTEAFF TGTGCCAGCAGTTACCCGTACAGGGGGAACACTGAAGCTTTCTTT TRBV6-2/TRBV6-3 TRBD1 many TRBJ1-1
CASSSHGGREFETEAFF TGTGCCAGCAGCTCCCATGGGGGGAGGGAGTTCGAAACTGAAGCTTTCTTT TRBV12-3/TRBV12-4 NA NA TRBJ1-1
CASSSSGTAPYEQYF TGTGCCAGCAGTTCGTCCGGGACAGCCCCCTACGAGCAGTACTTC TRBV12-3/TRBV12-4 TRBD1 many TRBJ2-7
CASSADRGRTEAFF TGTGCCAGCAGTGCGGACAGGGGTAGGACTGAAGCTTTCTTT TRBV12-3/TRBV12-4 TRBD1 many TRBJ1-1
CASRGPVTDEQYF TGTGCCAGCAGGGGGCCGGTAACGGACGAGCAGTACTTC TRBV6-5 NA many TRBJ2-7
CASSSYLSPNNEQFF TGTGCCAGCAGCTCTTACCTATCCCCCAACAATGAGCAGTTCTTC TRBV11-2 NA NA TRBJ2-1
CASSYFWGSDGTEAFF TGTGCCAGCAGTTACTTCTGGGGGTCTGATGGGACTGAAGCTTTCTTT TRBV6-5 NA many TRBJ1-1
CASDGRTGELFF TGTGCCAGCGATGGGCGCACCGGGGAGCTGTTTTTT TRBV13 NA NA TRBJ2-2
CASSQRSDSEAFF TGCGCCAGCAGCCAACGGTCGGACAGCGAAGCTTTCTTT TRBV4-1 NA many TRBJ1-1
CATSEQDGTEAFF TGTGCCACCAGTGAACAGGATGGAACTGAAGCTTTCTTT TRBV24-1 NA NA TRBJ1-1
CASSQMGQNTEAFF TGCGCCAGCAGCCAAATGGGACAGAACACTGAAGCTTTCTTT TRBV4-3 NA many TRBJ1-1
CSADDGSQETQYF TGCAGTGCTGACGACGGTTCCCAAGAGACCCAGTACTTC TRBV20-1 NA many TRBJ2-5
CASSIAFRGRFTEAFF TGTGCCAGTAGTATAGCCTTCAGGGGGCGGTTCACTGAAGCTTTCTTT TRBV19 TRBD1 many TRBJ1-1
CASSQTDSVDEQYF TGCGCCAGCAGCCAAACGGACAGTGTAGACGAGCAGTACTTC TRBV4-1 NA few TRBJ2-7
CASSGTGGQETQYF TGTGCCAGCTCCGGGACAGGGGGGCAAGAGACCCAGTACTTC TRBV6-1 TRBD1 many TRBJ2-5
CASSQLGLYEQYF TGTGCCAGCAGCCAATTGGGGTTGTACGAGCAGTACTTC TRBV3-1 NA few TRBJ2-7
CASSLTRNNYGYTF TGTGCCAGCAGTTTGACCAGGAATAACTATGGCTACACCTTC TRBV28 NA many TRBJ1-2
CASRSRDRGLGEAFF TGTGCCAGCAGAAGCCGGGACAGGGGGCTTGGTGAAGCTTTCTTT TRBV6-2/TRBV6-3 TRBD1 many TRBJ1-1
CASTSGYEQYF TGTGCCAGCACCTCAGGATACGAGCAGTACTTC TRBV3-1 NA few TRBJ2-7
CASSFLEQGTYGYTF TGTGCCAGCAGCTTTTTGGAGCAGGGTACCTATGGCTACACCTTC TRBV5-4 NA many TRBJ1-2
CASRSGDMTEAFF TGTGCCAGCAGGTCGGGGGACATGACTGAAGCTTTCTTT TRBV28 NA many TRBJ1-1